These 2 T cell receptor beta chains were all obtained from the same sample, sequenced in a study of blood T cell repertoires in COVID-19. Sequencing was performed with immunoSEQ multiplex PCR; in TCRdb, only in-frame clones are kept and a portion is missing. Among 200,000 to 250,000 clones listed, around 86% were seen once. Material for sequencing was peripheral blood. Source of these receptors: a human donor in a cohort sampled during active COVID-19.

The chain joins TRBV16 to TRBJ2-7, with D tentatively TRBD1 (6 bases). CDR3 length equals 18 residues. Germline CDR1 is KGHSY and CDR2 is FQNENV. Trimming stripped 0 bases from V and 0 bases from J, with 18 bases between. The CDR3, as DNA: TGTGCCAGCAGCCAATCGAGTCGAGGGGGAGCCCTCTCCTACGAGCAGTACTTC. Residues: CASSQSSRGGALSYEQYF.

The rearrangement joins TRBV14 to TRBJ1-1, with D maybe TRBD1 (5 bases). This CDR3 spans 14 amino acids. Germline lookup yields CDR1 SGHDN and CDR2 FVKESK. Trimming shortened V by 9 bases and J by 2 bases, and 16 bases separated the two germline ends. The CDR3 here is CASAHGGSNTEAFF. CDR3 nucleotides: TGTGCCAGTGCACATGGGGGGAGCAACACTGAAGCTTTCTTT.